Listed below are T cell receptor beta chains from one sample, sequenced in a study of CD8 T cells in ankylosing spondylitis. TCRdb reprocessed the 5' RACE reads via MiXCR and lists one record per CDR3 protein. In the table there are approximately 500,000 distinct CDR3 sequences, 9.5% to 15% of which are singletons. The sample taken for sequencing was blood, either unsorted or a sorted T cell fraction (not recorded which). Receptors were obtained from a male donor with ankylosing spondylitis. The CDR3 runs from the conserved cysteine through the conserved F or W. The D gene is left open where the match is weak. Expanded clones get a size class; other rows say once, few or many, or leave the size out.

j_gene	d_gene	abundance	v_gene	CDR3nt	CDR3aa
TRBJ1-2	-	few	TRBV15	TGTGCCACCAGCAGAAATTGGGGTAACTATGGCTACACCTTC	CATSRNWGNYGYTF
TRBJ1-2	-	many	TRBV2	TGTGCCAGCAGTGTTGGAGGGGTTAGTGGCTACACCTTC	CASSVGGVSGYTF
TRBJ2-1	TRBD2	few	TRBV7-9	TGTGCCAGCAGCTTTATTACTAGCGGGAGGGGAAGCAATGAGCAGTTCTTC	CASSFITSGRGSNEQFF
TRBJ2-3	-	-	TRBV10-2	TGCGCCAGCAGTGAGCCCCACACAGATACGCAGTATTTT	CASSEPHTDTQYF
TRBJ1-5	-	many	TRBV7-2	TGTGCCAGCAGCCCGAGCAATCAGCCCCAGCATTTT	CASSPSNQPQHF
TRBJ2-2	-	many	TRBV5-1	TGCGCCAGCAGCTTGGACAGGGTGGTTGACGGGGAGCTGTTTTTT	CASSLDRVVDGELFF
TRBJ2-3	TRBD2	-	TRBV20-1	TGCAGTGCTTCCTGGGCTAGCGGGAGTGGGAGCACAGATACGCAGTATTTT	CSASWASGSGSTDTQYF
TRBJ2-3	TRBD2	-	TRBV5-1	TGCGCCAGCAGCGACACTAGCGGCGGCACAGATACGCAGTATTTT	CASSDTSGGTDTQYF
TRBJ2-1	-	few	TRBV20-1	TGCAGTGCTCTAGGGGGCGGGAGCTTCCCTTTACTTACCTACAATGAGCAGTTCTTC	CSALGGGSFPLLTYNEQFF
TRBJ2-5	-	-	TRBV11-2	TGTGCCAGCAGCTTAGAGAGGGGACACCCGCAAGAGACCCAGTACTTC	CASSLERGHPQETQYF
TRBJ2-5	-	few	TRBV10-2	TGCGCCAGCAGTGGGAGTAGCGGAAGGTACCAAGAGACCCAGTACTTC	CASSGSSGRYQETQYF
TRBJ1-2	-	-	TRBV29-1	TGCAGCGTTGGGGTGGCCCGGGGTGGTTATGGCTACACCTTC	CSVGVARGGYGYTF
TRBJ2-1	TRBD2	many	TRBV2	TGTGCCAGCAAAGGGACTAGCGGGAGGTACTCCTACAATGAGCAGTTCTTC	CASKGTSGRYSYNEQFF
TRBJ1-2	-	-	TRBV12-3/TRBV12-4	TGTGCCAGCAACCCGGATGGGACACAACCCTATGGCTACACCTTC	CASNPDGTQPYGYTF
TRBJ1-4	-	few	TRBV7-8	TGTGCCAGCAGCTTAGTCGGGAGGGGAGATGAAAAACTGTTTTTT	CASSLVGRGDEKLFF
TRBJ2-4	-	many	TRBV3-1	TGTGCCAGCAGCCAATCGGACGACAACATTCAGTACTTC	CASSQSDDNIQYF
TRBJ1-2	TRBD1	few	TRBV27	TGTGCCAGCAGGCTTACAGGGGGAAACTATGGCTACACCTTC	CASRLTGGNYGYTF
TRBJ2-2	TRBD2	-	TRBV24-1	TGTGCCACCAGTGTACGGCGGGAGGAAAGTCGCACCGGGGAGCTGTTTTTT	CATSVRREESRTGELFF
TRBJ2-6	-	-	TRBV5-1	TGCGCCAGCAGCCCGGGTGGGGCCAACGTCCTGACTTTC	CASSPGGANVLTF
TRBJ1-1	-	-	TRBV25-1	TGTGCCAGCGGGATATTCAGGGGTTGGTACACTGAAGCTTTCTTT	CASGIFRGWYTEAFF
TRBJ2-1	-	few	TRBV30	TGTGCCTGGGACCAGTACAATGAGCAGTTCTTC	CAWDQYNEQFF
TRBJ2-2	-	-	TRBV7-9	TGTGCCAGCAGCTTAGAGGCTCTGATAAACACCGGGGAGCTGTTTTTT	CASSLEALINTGELFF
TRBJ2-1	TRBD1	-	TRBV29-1	TGCAGCGTTGGGACAGGGCTGAGCTCCTACAATGAGCAGTTCTTC	CSVGTGLSSYNEQFF
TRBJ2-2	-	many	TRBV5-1	TGCGCCAGCAGCACCGGGACCAGAGCGGGTTACGGGGAGCTGTTTTTT	CASSTGTRAGYGELFF
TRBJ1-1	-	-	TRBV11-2	TGTGCCAGCAGCTTAGTTTCACAAGACACTGAAGCTTTCTTT	CASSLVSQDTEAFF
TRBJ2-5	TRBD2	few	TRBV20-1	TGCAGTGCTCCCCTTGCGGGAGGGCCTGGAGAGACCCAGTACTTC	CSAPLAGGPGETQYF
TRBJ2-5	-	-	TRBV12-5	TGTGCTAGTGGCCTGGGGGGGGCATCAGAGACCCAGTACTTC	CASGLGGASETQYF
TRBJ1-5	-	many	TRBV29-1	TGCAGCGTCGGGAGGGGTGATAGCAATCAGCCCCAGCATTTT	CSVGRGDSNQPQHF